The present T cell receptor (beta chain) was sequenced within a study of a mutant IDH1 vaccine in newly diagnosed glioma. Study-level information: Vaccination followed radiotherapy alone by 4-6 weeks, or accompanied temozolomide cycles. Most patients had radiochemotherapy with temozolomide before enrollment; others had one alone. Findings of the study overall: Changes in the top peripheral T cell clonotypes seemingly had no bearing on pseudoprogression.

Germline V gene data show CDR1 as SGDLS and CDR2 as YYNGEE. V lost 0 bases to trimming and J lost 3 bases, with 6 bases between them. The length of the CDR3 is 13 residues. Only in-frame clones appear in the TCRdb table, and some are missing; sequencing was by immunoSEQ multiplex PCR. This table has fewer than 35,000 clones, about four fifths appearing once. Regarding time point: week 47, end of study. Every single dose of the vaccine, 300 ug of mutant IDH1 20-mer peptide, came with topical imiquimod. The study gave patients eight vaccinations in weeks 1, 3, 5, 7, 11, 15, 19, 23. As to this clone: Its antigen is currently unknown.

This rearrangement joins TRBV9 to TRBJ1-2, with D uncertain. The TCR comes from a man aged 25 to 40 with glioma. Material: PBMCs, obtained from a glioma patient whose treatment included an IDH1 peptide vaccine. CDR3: CASSVETDYGYTF. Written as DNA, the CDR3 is TGTGCCAGCAGCGTAGAGACGGACTATGGCTACACCTTC.